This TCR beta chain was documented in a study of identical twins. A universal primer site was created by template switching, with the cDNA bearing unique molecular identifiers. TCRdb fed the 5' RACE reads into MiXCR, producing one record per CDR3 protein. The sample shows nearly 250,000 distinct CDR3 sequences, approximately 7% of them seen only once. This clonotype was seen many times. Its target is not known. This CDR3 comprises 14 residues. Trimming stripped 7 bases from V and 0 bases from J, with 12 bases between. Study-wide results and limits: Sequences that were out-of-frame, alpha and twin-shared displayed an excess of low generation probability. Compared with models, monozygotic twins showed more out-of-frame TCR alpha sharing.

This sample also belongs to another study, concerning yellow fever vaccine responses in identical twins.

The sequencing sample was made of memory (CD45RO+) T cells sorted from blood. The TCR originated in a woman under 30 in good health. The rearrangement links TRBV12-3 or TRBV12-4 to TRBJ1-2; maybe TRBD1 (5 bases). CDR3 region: CASKPSTANYGYTF. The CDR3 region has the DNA TGTGCCAGCAAACCGTCGACAGCTAACTATGGCTACACCTTC.